These T cell receptor beta chains were read from a single sample in a study of CD8+CD57+ T cells in acquired aplastic anemia. TCRdb reprocessed the reads via MiXCR and lists one record per CDR3 protein. The sample lists hundreds of thousands of distinct CDR3 sequences, about a third occurring once. Specimen: sorted CD4+, CD8+, or CD8+CD57+ T cells (not recorded which) from PBMCs. The receptors were gathered from a human donor with aplastic anemia. CDR3s leave out the opening cysteine and the closing phenylalanine or tryptophan. Some rows mark clone size as missing; the rest say once, few, many or name a class of expanded clone.

SATRGQDNQPQH,TRBJ1-5,TRBV20-1,few
ASSLRPDEAVYGQY,TRBJ2-7,TRBV5-1,NA
SARAGGRGNQPQH,TRBJ1-5,TRBV20-1,many
AIRAGTSGGGSYEQY,TRBJ2-7,TRBV10-3,many
SGRGDGGYT,TRBJ1-2,TRBV29-1,many
ASSSHSAADTQY,TRBJ2-3,TRBV5-1,NA
ASSEEGRVGQRYGYT,TRBJ1-2,TRBV6-1,NA
ASSRPGMVDEQY,TRBJ2-7,TRBV19,NA
ASSTRTGNTDTQY,TRBJ2-3,TRBV19,many
ASSVRQEANYGYT,TRBJ1-2,TRBV9,many
ASSQETSYEQY,TRBJ2-7,TRBV4-3,NA
AWSKGTYYGYT,TRBJ1-2,TRBV30,NA
ASREKYGYT,TRBJ1-2,TRBV6-2/TRBV6-3,NA